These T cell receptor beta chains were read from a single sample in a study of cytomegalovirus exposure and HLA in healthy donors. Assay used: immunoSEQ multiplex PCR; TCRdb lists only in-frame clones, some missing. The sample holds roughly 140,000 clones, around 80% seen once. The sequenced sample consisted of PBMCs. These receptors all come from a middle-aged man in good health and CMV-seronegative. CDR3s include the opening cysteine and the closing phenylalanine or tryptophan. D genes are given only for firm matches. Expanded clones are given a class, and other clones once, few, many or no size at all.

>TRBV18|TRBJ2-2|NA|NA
CASSPTGFPGELFF
TGTGCCAGCTCACCTACAGGGTTCCCCGGGGAGCTGTTTTTT
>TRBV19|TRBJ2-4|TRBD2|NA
CASSISGRENIQYF
TGTGCCAGTAGTATATCCGGGAGGGAAAACATTCAGTACTTC
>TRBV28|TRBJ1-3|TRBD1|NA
CASRTGAGNTIYF
TGTGCCAGCAGGACAGGGGCTGGAAACACCATATATTTT
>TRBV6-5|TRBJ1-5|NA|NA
CASSSVESNQPQHF
TGTGCCAGCAGTTCAGTTGAAAGCAATCAGCCCCAGCATTTT
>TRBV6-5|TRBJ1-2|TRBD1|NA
CASSETGISGYTF
TGTGCCAGCAGTGAGACAGGGATTAGTGGCTACACCTTC
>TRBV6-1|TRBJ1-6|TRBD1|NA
CASSDTGEGNSPLHF
TGTGCCAGCAGCGACACAGGGGAAGGCAATTCCCCCCTCCACTTT
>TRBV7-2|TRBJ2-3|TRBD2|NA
CASSLWGGLAGDTQYF
TGTGCCAGCAGCTTATGGGGGGGACTAGCGGGGGATACGCAGTATTTT
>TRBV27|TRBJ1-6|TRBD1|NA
CASGETGLGSPLHF
TGTGCCAGCGGAGAGACAGGGCTGGGTTCACCCCTCCACTTT
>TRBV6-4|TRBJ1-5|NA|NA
CASSMRKNQPQHF
TGTGCCAGCAGTATGAGGAAGAATCAGCCCCAGCATTTT
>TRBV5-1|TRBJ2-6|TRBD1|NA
CASSLAPIGQGSSGANVLTF
TGCGCCAGCAGCTTGGCCCCTATAGGACAGGGGAGCTCTGGGGCCAACGTCCTGACTTTC
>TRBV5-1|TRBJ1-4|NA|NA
CASGVGGVTNEKLFF
TGCGCCAGCGGAGTGGGGGGGGTAACTAATGAAAAACTGTTTTTT
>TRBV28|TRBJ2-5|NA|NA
CASSSLIQETQYF
TGTGCCAGCAGTTCCCTAATCCAAGAGACCCAGTACTTC
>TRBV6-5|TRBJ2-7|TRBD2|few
CASSTPNGGSYEQYF
TGTGCCAGCAGTACCCCGAACGGGGGGTCCTACGAGCAGTACTTC
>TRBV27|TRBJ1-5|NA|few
CASSSQGLIQPQHF
TGTGCCAGCAGTTCCCAGGGGTTAATTCAGCCCCAGCATTTT
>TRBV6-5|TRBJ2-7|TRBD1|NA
CASGRQGGYEQYF
TGTGCCAGCGGAAGACAGGGCGGCTACGAGCAGTACTTC
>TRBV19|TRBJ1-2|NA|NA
CASSIEWYGYTF
TGTGCCAGTAGTATCGAGTGGTATGGCTACACCTTC
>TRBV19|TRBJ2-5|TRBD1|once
CASGTGVVETQYF
TGTGCGTCCGGGACAGGGGTCGTGGAGACCCAGTACTTC
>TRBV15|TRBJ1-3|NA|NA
CATSRPGEPSGNTIYF
TGTGCCACCAGCAGGCCGGGGGAACCTTCTGGAAACACCATATATTTT
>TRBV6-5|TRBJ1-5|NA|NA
CASSYSQSFQPQHF
TGTGCCAGCAGTTACTCGCAGTCTTTTCAGCCCCAGCATTTT
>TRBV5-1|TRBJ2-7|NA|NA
CASSSQGYEQYF
TGCGCCAGCAGCTCCCAGGGCTACGAGCAGTACTTC
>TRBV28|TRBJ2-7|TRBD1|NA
CATGQGSYEQYF
TGTGCCACGGGACAGGGGTCCTACGAGCAGTACTTC
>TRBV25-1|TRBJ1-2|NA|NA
CASSDSGATNYGYTF
TGTGCCAGCAGTGATTCAGGGGCCACTAACTATGGCTACACCTTC